This T cell receptor beta chain was recorded in a study of T cells of healthy individuals. This CDR3 is 16 amino acids long. Trimming took 5 bases from V and 7 from J, leaving 20 bases between them. The V gene's germline CDR1 is MDHEN and CDR2 SYDVKM. MiXCR was run by TCRdb on the 5' RACE reads, yielding one entry per CDR3 protein. Among roughly 87,000 distinct CDR3 sequences, approximately 15% were seen once, and the ten largest hold approximately 5.7%. This clonotype occurred a few times. This chain links TRBV28 with TRBJ1-4; TRBD1 might be the D (5 bases). The origin of this receptor is a human donor in good health. The CDR3 loop reads CASSPSLWGGGEKLFF. The DNA for the CDR3 is TGTGCCAGCAGTCCGAGCCTTTGGGGGGGAGGTGAAAAACTGTTTTTT.